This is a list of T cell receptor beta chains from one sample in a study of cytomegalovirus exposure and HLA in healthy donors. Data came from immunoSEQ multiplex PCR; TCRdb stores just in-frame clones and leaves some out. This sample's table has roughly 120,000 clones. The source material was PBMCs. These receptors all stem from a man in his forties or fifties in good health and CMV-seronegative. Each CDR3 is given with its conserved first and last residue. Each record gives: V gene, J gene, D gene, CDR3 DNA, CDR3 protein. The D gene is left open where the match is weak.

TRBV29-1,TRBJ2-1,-,TGCAGCTCCCGCTCGGGGGTGTTAAAGTTCTTC,CSSRSGVLKFF
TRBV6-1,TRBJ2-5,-,TGTGCCAGCAGTGTTGGGCTTAAAGAGACCCAGTACTTC,CASSVGLKETQYF
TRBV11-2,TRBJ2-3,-,TGTGCCAGCAGCTTAGCGGGGTGGGGGACTAGCACAGATACGCAGTATTTT,CASSLAGWGTSTDTQYF
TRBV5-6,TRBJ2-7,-,TGTGCCAGCAGCTGGAATTCGGGACTTGGGAACTACGAGCAGTACTTC,CASSWNSGLGNYEQYF
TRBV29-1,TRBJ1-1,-,TGCAGCGTTGAAGCTAGGACTGACACTGAAGCTTTCTTT,CSVEARTDTEAFF
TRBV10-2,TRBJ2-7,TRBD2,TGCGCCAGCAGTGAGTCGATCTCGGGAGGGTCCTACGAGCAGTACTTC,CASSESISGGSYEQYF
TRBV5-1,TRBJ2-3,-,TGCGCCAGCAGCTTGGGGATAGCGGGCACAGATACGCAGTATTTT,CASSLGIAGTDTQYF
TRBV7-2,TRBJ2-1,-,TGTGCCAGCAGCTTAGCGGGAGTGGCCTACAATGAGCAGTTCTTC,CASSLAGVAYNEQFF
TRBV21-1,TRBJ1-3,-,TGTGCCAGCAGCCTACGGACAGGGGCCAGCTCTGGAAACACCATATATTTT,CASSLRTGASSGNTIYF
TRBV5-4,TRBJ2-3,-,TGTGCCAGCAGCTTGGGCGGCACAGATACGCAGTATTTT,CASSLGGTDTQYF
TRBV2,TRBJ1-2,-,TGTGCCAGCAGTGAGGAGGACAGAATATCTAACTATGGCTACACCTTC,CASSEEDRISNYGYTF
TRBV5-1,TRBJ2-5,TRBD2,TGCGCCAGCAGCTTGGGACTAGCGGGCCGCCAAGAGACCCAGTACTTC,CASSLGLAGRQETQYF
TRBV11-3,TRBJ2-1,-,TGTGCCAGCACGAGAGGGCGGGAAACCTACAATGAGCAGTTCTTC,CASTRGRETYNEQFF
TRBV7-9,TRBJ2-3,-,TGTGTGACGTTGGGCGTCGATACGCAGTATTTT,CVTLGVDTQYF
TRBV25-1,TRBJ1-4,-,TGTGCCAGCAGCGCCAGCGCAACTAATGAAAAACTGTTTTTT,CASSASATNEKLFF
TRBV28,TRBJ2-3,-,TGTGCCAGCAGGCAGGGATCCCCGGATACGCAGTATTTT,CASRQGSPDTQYF
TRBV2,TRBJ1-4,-,TGTGCCAGCATCGGGGACTCCGCAAATGAAAAACTGTTTTTT,CASIGDSANEKLFF
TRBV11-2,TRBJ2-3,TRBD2,TGTGCCAGCAGCTTGGGACTAGCGGGAGTTTGGTCTAACACAGATACGCAGTATTTT,CASSLGLAGVWSNTDTQYF
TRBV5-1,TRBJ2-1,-,TGCGCCAGCAGCTTTACGGGGGACTCCTACAATGAGCAGTTCTTC,CASSFTGDSYNEQFF
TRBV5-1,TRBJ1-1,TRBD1,TGCGCCAGCCGACTATCGACAGGGTACACTGAAGCTTTCTTT,CASRLSTGYTEAFF
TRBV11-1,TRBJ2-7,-,TGTGCCAGCAGCTTAGCGCCACAGAGAGACGAGCAGTACTTC,CASSLAPQRDEQYF
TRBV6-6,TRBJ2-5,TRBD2,TGTGCCAGCAGTTACTCGGGGACTAAAGAGACCCAGTACTTC,CASSYSGTKETQYF
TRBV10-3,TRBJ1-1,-,TGTGCCATCAGTGAGTCGGTGGGAGACACTGAAGCTTTCTTT,CAISESVGDTEAFF
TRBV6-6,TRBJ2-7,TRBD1,TGTGCCAGCAGCCGGACAGGGGGGGACTACGAGCAGTACTTC,CASSRTGGDYEQYF
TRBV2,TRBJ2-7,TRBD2,TGTGCCAGCGCTGGAGCGGGGGTCCCCTCCTACGAGCAGTACTTC,CASAGAGVPSYEQYF
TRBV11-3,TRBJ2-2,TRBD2,TGTGCCAGCAGCCCCAGACTAGCGGGAGCCGGGGAGCTGTTTTTT,CASSPRLAGAGELFF
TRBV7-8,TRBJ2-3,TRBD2,TGTGCCAGCAGCCCACCGCTTAGGCTAGCGGGTCCAGATACGCAGTATTTT,CASSPPLRLAGPDTQYF
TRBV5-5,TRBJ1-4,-,TGTGCCAGCAGCTTGAAACAGGGACGGAATGAAAAACTGTTTTTT,CASSLKQGRNEKLFF
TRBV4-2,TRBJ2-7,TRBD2,TGTGCCAGCAGCCACCTCCCTAGCGGACTAGCGGGAGGGCCTCAGGACGAGCAGTACTTC,CASSHLPSGLAGGPQDEQYF
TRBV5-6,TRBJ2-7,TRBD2,TGTGCCAGCAGCACCGGCACTAGCGGGACCTACGAGCAGTACTTC,CASSTGTSGTYEQYF
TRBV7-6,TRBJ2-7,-,TGTGCCAGCAGCCTCGCGGGTTCCTACGAGCAGTACTTC,CASSLAGSYEQYF
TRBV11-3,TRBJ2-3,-,TGTGCCAGCAGCCCGCGAGGGCGGAAGACAGATACGCAGTATTTT,CASSPRGRKTDTQYF
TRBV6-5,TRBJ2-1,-,TGTGCCAGCAGTTACAACACCGGGAGACACAATGAGCAGTTCTTC,CASSYNTGRHNEQFF
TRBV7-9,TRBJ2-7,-,TGTGCCAGCAGCTTGGTGCAGGTTGGAAACGAGCAGTACTTC,CASSLVQVGNEQYF
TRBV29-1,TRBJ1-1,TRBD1,TGCAGCGTTGAAGTTCCAGGGGGCATCACTGAAGCTTTCTTT,CSVEVPGGITEAFF
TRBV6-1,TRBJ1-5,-,TGTGCCACCGAACAACCGGGGGGGCTGGAACAGCCCCAGCATTTT,CATEQPGGLEQPQHF
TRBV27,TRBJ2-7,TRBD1,TGTGCCAGCAGTTTAGACAGGTGGGGGACAGGGAAGAACGAGCAGTACTTC,CASSLDRWGTGKNEQYF
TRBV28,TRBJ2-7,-,TGTGCCAGCAGTACTCCGGGACAAGGCTACGAGCAGTACTTC,CASSTPGQGYEQYF
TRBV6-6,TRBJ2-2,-,TGTGCCAGCAGTCCCCGCCAGCGAGAGAACACCGGGGAGCTGTTTTTT,CASSPRQRENTGELFF
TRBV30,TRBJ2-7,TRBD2,TGTGCCTGGAAGCGCAGCCGGGTCGCGGGAGGGGCAAAGCAGTACTTC,CAWKRSRVAGGAKQYF
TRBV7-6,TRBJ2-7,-,TGTGCCAGCAGCTTAGTTCCTCAGGGAGGCGAGCAGTACTTC,CASSLVPQGGEQYF
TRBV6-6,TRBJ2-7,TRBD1,TGTGCCAGCAGCCTTGGGACAGGGCCGTACTCCTACGAGCAGTACTTC,CASSLGTGPYSYEQYF